The 24 T cell receptor beta chains given below trace back to one sample, sequenced in a study of T cell responses to AZD1222 COVID-19 vaccine. TCRdb's table, derived via immunoSEQ multiplex PCR, lists solely in-frame clones and lacks some. The sample includes tens of thousands of clones, 80% to 90% of them seen just once. Sequencing was performed on peripheral blood, taken on day 0 of AZD1222 vaccination. The receptor set was obtained from an adult in good health.

For this clone: At one end the junction does not follow the germline gene, possibly because of a read error. The CDR3 bases are TGTGCCAGCAGCCAAGGGGGACTCCGTCGGGACTTC. It translates to CASSQGGLRRDF. V usage is TRBV3-1 (or the pseudogene TRBV3-2) and J usage is TRBJ2-7, with D possibly matching TRBD2 (6 bases). Germline V lookup: CDR1 LGHDT, CDR2 YNNKEL (reference sequence). The CDR3 runs to 12 residues.

The chain joins TRBV29-1 to TRBJ1-5; 8 nucleotides line up with TRBD1. The length of the CDR3 is 12 residues. Germline V gene lookup returns CDR1 SQVTM and CDR2 ANQGSEA. Trimming removed 4 bases from V and 4 bases from J; junction bases left unmatched: 0. CDR3 loop: CSVGDRNQPQHF. The CDR3 coding sequence is TGCAGCGTTGGGGACAGGAATCAGCCCCAGCATTTT.

The chain couples TRBV6-5 to TRBJ1-2; the match to TRBD1 covers 10 bases. The trim removed 6 bases at V and 7 bases at J, leaving 2 bases unmatched. The CDR3 has 12 amino acids. The germline V gene has CDR1 MNHEY and CDR2 SVGAGI. The CDR3 protein is CASRTGGLGYTF. For the CDR3, the DNA is TGTGCCAGCAGGACAGGGGGCCTTGGCTACACCTTC.

The rearrangement uses TRBV30 and TRBJ1-4; maybe TRBD1 (6 bases). CDR1 is GTSNPN, CDR2 SVGIG, per germline (reference sequence). The germline V and J ends were trimmed by 1 base and 7 bases, with 10 bases remaining between them. This CDR3 comprises 13 residues. The CDR3 spells CAWSGRGAEKLFF. CDR3 coding DNA: TGTGCCTGGAGTGGCAGGGGCGCTGAAAAACTGTTTTTT.

The chain combines TRBV5-1 with TRBJ2-7, with TRBD1 as a possible D gene (5 bases). This CDR3 has 13 residues. V lost 4 bases to trimming and J lost 0 bases, with 8 bases between them. Germline loops: CDR1 SGHRS, CDR2 YFSETQ. CDR3 nucleotides: TGCGCCAGCAGCCACAGGCACTCCTACGAGCAGTACTTC. The encoded protein is CASSHRHSYEQYF.

The gene calls are TRBV12-3 or TRBV12-4 and TRBJ1-1; no clear D. The CDR3 spans 10 residues. Trimming left V 6 bases short and J 5 bases short, with 4 bases between. CDR3 loop: CASRSTEAFF. The DNA for the CDR3 is TGTGCCAGCAGGAGTACTGAAGCTTTCTTT.

The chain joins TRBV27 to TRBJ2-3, with 11 bases aligning to TRBD2. This CDR3 region has 15 residues. Trimming cost V 6 bases and J 5 bases; bases outside gene matches: 7. Germline V gives CDR1 MNHEY, CDR2 SMNVEV (reference sequence). The CDR3 sequence: CASRFSGRGGDTQYF. The CDR3 DNA sequence: TGTGCCAGCAGATTTAGCGGGAGGGGTGGAGATACGCAGTATTTT.

V is TRBV19 and J is TRBJ1-1; D unresolved. The CDR3 totals 14 residues. Per germline, CDR1 LNHDA and CDR2 SQIVND (reference sequence). The ends were cut back, 3 bases at V and 1 base at J, with 9 bases in the middle. The CDR3 nucleotides read TGTGCCAGTAGTATTCTAAACGGGAACACTGAAGCTTTCTTT. This sequence encodes CASSILNGNTEAFF.

The genes are TRBV4-3 and TRBJ2-5, with 10 bases aligning to TRBD1. The ends lost 0 bases at V and 3 bases at J; junction bases unmatched: 4. This CDR3 region has 16 residues. Germline V CDR1 and CDR2: LGHNA, YSLEER. CDR3 bases: TGCGCCAGCAGCCAAGATCCGGACAGGGGGGAAGAGACCCAGTACTTC. Residues: CASSQDPDRGEETQYF.

V usage is TRBV28 and J usage is TRBJ1-5; a possible D gene is TRBD1 (5 bases). Germline-derived CDR1 and CDR2 are MDHEN and SYDVKM. There are 12 residues in the CDR3. V gave up 3 bases and J gave up 13 bases, with 13 bases separating them. Here the CDR3 reads CASSFGSGPQHF. DNA of the CDR3: TGTGCCAGCAGTTTTGGCTCGGGGCCGCAGCATTTT. Full variable domain (outside the CDR3, taken from reference TRBV28 and TRBJ1-5): DVKVTQSSRYLVKRTGEKVFLECVQDMDHENMFWYRQDPGLGLRLIYFSYDVKMKEKGDIPEGYSVSREKKERFSLILESASTNQTSMYLCASSFGSGPQHFGDGTRLSIL.

V gene TRBV19 combines with J gene TRBJ1-3; TRBD1 is a possible D gene (6 bases). V lost 0 bases to trimming and J lost 2 bases, with 11 bases between them. Germline CDR1 and CDR2: LNHDA and SQIVND (reference sequence). There are 16 residues in the CDR3. The CDR3 DNA reads TGTGCCAGTAGTATAGATAGGGGGATAGCTGGAAACACCATATATTTT. This sequence encodes CASSIDRGIAGNTIYF. The variable domain in full, completed from reference TRBV19 and TRBJ1-3, reads DGGITQSPKYLFRKEGQNVTLSCEQNLNHDAMYWYRQDPGQGLRLIYYSQIVNDFQKGDIAEGYSVSREKKESFPLTVTSAQKNPTAFYLCASSIDRGIAGNTIYFGEGSWLTVV.

This clone was picked up one time. The chain carries TRBV30 and TRBJ1-2; 10 bases match TRBD1. The CDR3 loop spans 14 amino acids. The V gene end was trimmed by 4 bases and the J gene end by 8 bases; junction bases not matched to a gene: 10. The germline CDR1 and CDR2 sequences are GTSNPN and SVGIG (reference sequence). The CDR3 is CAWKRQGAMRGYTF. The CDR3, as DNA: TGTGCCTGGAAGCGACAGGGGGCGATGCGCGGCTACACCTTC.

The V gene is TRBV5-6, the J gene TRBJ1-3; D is undetermined. The V gene's germline CDR1 is SGHDT and CDR2 YYEEEE. V was shortened by 0 bases and J by 3 bases, with 10 bases between the two germline ends. The CDR3 is 15 amino acids. CDR3 sequence: CASSLVGGRGNTIYF. CDR3 coding DNA: TGTGCCAGCAGCTTGGTAGGTGGACGTGGAAACACCATATATTTT.

V and J are TRBV7-2 and TRBJ1-1; 8 bases map to TRBD1. Germline V gene sequence: CDR1 SGHTA, CDR2 FQGNSA. V shed 3 bases, J shed 0 bases, and the junction held 0 bases outside the gene matches. CDR3 length: 14 residues. Here the CDR3 DNA reads TGTGCCAGCAGCTTGACAGGGGTGAACACTGAAGCTTTCTTT. It is translated as CASSLTGVNTEAFF.

This chain connects TRBV18 to TRBJ1-2; D might be TRBD1 (6 bases). The V end was cut by 4 bases, the J end by 6 bases, with 18 bases between. The CDR3 length is 15 residues. CDR1 KGHSH and CDR2 LQKENI come from the germline V gene. CDR3 sequence (DNA): TGTGCCAGCTCACGGAACCAGGACAGTGACGATGGCTACACCTTC. It codes for CASSRNQDSDDGYTF. The whole variable domain, filled in from reference TRBV18 and TRBJ1-2, reads NAGVMQNPRHLVRRRGQEARLRCSPMKGHSHVYWYRQLPEEGLKFMVYLQKENIIDESGMPKERFSAEFPKEGPSILRIQQVVRGDSAAYFCASSRNQDSDDGYTFGSGTRLTVV.

Only a few counts were recorded for this clone. CDR3 protein: CASSTRTSGSTDTQYF. The CDR3 nucleotides are TGTGCCAGCAGTACCAGAACTAGCGGCAGCACAGATACGCAGTATTTT. The gene calls are TRBV6-2 or TRBV6-3 and TRBJ2-3, with 8 positions matching TRBD2. V trimming: 5 bases; J trimming: 0 bases; junction bases outside the gene matches: 7. The CDR3 length is 16 residues. Germline V gene data show CDR1 as MNHEY and CDR2 as SVGEGT.

The chain is built from TRBV15 and TRBJ2-7, with D possibly matching TRBD1 (6 bases). CDR1 is LNHNV, CDR2 YYDKDF, per germline (reference sequence). CDR3 size: 14 residues. V was shortened by 3 bases and J by 3 bases, with 12 bases between the two germline ends. In DNA form, the CDR3 reads TGTGCCACCAGCAGCCGGGACACAATCTACGAGCAGTACTTC. Translating gives CATSSRDTIYEQYF.

The chain joins TRBV3-1 (or the pseudogene TRBV3-2) to TRBJ2-5, with unresolved D. This CDR3 comprises 18 residues. The germline CDR1 and CDR2 sequences are LGHDT and YNNKEL (reference sequence). The V end was cut by 1 base, the J end by 2 bases, with 20 bases between. For the CDR3, the DNA is TGTGCCAGCAGCCAAGTGAGAATGGGGTCCCTATATCAAGAGACCCAGTACTTC. Its translation: CASSQVRMGSLYQETQYF.

The chain links TRBV11-2 to TRBJ2-7; D not certain. CDR1 is SGHAT and CDR2 is FQNNGV in the germline V gene. The CDR3 length is 14 residues. The V and J ends lost 2 bases and 1 base respectively, with 9 bases between them. In DNA, the CDR3 is TGTGCCAGCAGCTTATTAGGCAGGTCCTACGAGCAGTACTTC. Its translation: CASSLLGRSYEQYF.

The V call is TRBV28, the J call TRBJ2-1, with 10 positions matching TRBD2. Germline CDR1 and CDR2: MDHEN and SYDVKM. This CDR3 spans 16 amino acids. Trimming removed 5 bases from V and 7 bases from J; junction bases left unmatched: 11. The CDR3 DNA is TGTGCCAGCAGTCCCGGGGGAGCGGGAGGGGATAATGAGCAGTTCTTC. Amino acid sequence: CASSPGGAGGDNEQFF.

This CDR3 is CASSLVAGLAGLTDTQYF. The CDR3 region has the DNA TGTGCCAGCAGCTTAGTAGCGGGACTAGCGGGGCTCACAGATACGCAGTATTTT. The V and J genes are TRBV7-2 and TRBJ2-3; TRBD2 aligns across 13 bases. V shed 1 base, J shed 2 bases, and the junction held 6 bases outside the gene matches. The germline CDR1 and CDR2 sequences are SGHTA and FQGNSA. The CDR3 is 18 residues long.

V is TRBV9 and J is TRBJ1-2; D call uncertain. Germline CDR1 and CDR2: SGDLS and YYNGEE. V was cut by 0 bases and J by 8 bases, with 11 bases left in between. The length of the CDR3 is 13 residues. The CDR3 sequence is CASSVESYKGYTF. The CDR3 DNA follows: TGTGCCAGCAGCGTAGAAAGTTACAAGGGCTACACCTTC.

The CDR3 nucleotides read TGTGCCAGCAGCGTAAGGACGGCCAACTCTGGGGCCAACGTCCTGACTTTC. It specifies CASSVRTANSGANVLTF. The rearrangement links TRBV9 to TRBJ2-6; D ambiguous. The CDR3 contains 17 residues. The ends were cut back, 1 base at V and 0 bases at J, with 11 bases in the middle. Germline CDR1 and CDR2: SGDLS and YYNGEE.

The J gene is TRBJ2-5, the V gene TRBV7-2; unclear D gene. Trimming stripped 3 bases from V and 1 base from J, with 6 bases between. The CDR3 runs to 13 residues. Per the germline V gene, CDR1 is SGHTA and CDR2 is FQGNSA. CDR3 residues: CASSFSVQETQYF. DNA for the CDR3: TGTGCCAGCAGCTTCTCGGTCCAAGAGACCCAGTACTTC.